Sequencing of this T cell receptor (beta chain) was carried out in a study of CXCR3-negative and CXCR3-positive naive CD8 T cells. Study-wide results and caveats: Relative to CXCR3-negative naive cells, CXCR3-positive naive cells had more hydrophobic TRB CDR3s. It was found that naive subsets had comparable surface CD5, and TCR strength was inferred from TRB CDR3 properties. In both naive subsets diversity was comparably high, whereas memory CD8+ cells showed much lower diversity. Similar TRBV-TRBJ usage was seen in naive cells (both CXCR3-negative and CXCR3-positive), but memory cells differed.

This CDR3 has 12 amino acids. Phenotypically, naive CD8+ T cells corresponded to CD45RO-CCR7+CD27+CD95-. UMI labels and 5' RACE were used to prepare the TRB cDNA libraries. With the 5' RACE reads reprocessed, TCRdb shows one record per CDR3 protein and no DNA. The sample has tens of thousands of distinct CDR3 sequences. As to this clonotype: Its target is not known.

The material sequenced was naive CXCR3+ CD8+ T cells from blood. As to subset: CD45RO-CCR7+CD27+CD95- naive CD8+ T cells expressing CXCR3 (TNR3+). The chain recombines TRBV12-3 or TRBV12-4 with TRBJ2-5; the D call of TRBD1 rests on TCRdb alone, since no DNA is present to check it. This clonotype was obtained from a human donor in good health. Some clones in this sample may be carry-over from other donors' samples. The CDR3 loop is CASSPDSETQYF.